The entry below describes one T cell receptor (beta chain). The record originates from a study of sequential checkpoint blockade in melanoma. The CDR3 extends over 15 amino acids. The J segment lost 1 base and the V segment lost 6 bases, leaving 5 bases of the junction unmatched. Germline V gene data show CDR1 as MNHNS and CDR2 as SASEGT. Assay used: immunoSEQ multiplex PCR; TCRdb lists only in-frame clones, some missing. The table records 20,000 or so clones, around 72% of them present only once. Indicated treatment: randomized to nivolumab then ipilimumab (arm A) or the reverse (arm B). PBMC sorting kept live CD3+CD8+ cells without CD19 or CD56.

The V call is TRBV6-1, the J call TRBJ1-5, with TRBD1 matching 8 bases. This TCR came from a human donor with melanoma. Sequenced material: CD8+ T cells sorted from blood (inferred from file names), taken from a patient given nivolumab and ipilimumab in sequence. The chain's CDR3 is CASREGQASNQPQHF. The DNA for the CDR3 is TGTGCCAGCAGAGAGGGACAGGCGAGCAATCAGCCCCAGCATTTT.